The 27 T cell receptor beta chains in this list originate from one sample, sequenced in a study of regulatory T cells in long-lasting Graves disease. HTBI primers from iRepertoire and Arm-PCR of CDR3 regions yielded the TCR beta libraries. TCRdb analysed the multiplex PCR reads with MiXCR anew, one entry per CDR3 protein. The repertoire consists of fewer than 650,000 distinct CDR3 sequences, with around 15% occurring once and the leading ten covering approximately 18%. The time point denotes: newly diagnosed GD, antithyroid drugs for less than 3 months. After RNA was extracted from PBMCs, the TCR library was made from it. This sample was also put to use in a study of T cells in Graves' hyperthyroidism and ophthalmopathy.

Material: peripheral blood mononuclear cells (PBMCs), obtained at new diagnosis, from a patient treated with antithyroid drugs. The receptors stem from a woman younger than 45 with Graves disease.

DNA of the CDR3: TGTGCCAGCAGTACCAGGGGTTTCGATCAGCCCCAGCATTTT. Amino acids: CASSTRGFDQPQHF. The chain links TRBV12-3 or TRBV12-4 to TRBJ1-5; maybe TRBD1 (6 bases). CDR3 length equals 14 residues. V lost 5 bases to trimming and J lost 5 bases, with 13 bases between them.

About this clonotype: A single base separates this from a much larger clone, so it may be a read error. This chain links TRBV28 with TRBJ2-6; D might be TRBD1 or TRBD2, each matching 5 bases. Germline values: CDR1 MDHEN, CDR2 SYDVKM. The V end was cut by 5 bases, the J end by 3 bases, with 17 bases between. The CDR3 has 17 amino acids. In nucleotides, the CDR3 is TGTGCCAGCAGTCCAACGTTCGGGACCTTTGGGGCCAACGTCCTGACTTTC. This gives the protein CASSPTFGTFGANVLTF.

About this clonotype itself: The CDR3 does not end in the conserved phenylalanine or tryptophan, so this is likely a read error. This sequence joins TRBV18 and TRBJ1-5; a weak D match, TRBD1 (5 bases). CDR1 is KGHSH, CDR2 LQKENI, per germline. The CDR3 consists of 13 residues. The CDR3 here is CASSPGAGQAQHS. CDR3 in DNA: TGTGCCAGCTCACCAGGGGCCGGTCAGGCCCAGCATTCT.

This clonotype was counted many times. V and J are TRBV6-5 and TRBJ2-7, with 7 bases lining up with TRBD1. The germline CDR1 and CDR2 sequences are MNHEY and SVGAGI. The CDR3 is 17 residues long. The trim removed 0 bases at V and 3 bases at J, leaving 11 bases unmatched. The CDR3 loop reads CASSYSKTGLFNYEQYF. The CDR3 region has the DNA TGTGCCAGCAGTTACTCGAAGACAGGGCTTTTTAACTACGAGCAGTACTTC.

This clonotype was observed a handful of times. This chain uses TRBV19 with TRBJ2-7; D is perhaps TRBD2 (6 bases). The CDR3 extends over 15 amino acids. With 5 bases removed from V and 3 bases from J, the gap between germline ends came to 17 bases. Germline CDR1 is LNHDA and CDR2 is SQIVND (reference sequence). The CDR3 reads CASSRAKRERYEQYF. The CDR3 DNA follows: TGTGCCAGTAGTCGGGCCAAACGGGAGCGCTACGAGCAGTACTTC.

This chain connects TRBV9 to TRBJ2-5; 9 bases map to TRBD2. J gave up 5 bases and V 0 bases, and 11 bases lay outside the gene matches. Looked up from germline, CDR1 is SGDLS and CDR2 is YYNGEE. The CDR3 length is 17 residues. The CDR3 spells CASSVVPSGKGGETQYF. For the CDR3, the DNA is TGTGCCAGCAGCGTAGTGCCTAGCGGGAAGGGGGGCGAGACCCAGTACTTC.

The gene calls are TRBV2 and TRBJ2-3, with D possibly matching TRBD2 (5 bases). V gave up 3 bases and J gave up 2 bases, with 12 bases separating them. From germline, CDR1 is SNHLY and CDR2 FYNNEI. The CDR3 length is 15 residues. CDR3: CASSDSSIFTDTQYF. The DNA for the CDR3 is TGTGCCAGCAGTGATTCTAGCATTTTCACAGATACGCAGTATTTT.

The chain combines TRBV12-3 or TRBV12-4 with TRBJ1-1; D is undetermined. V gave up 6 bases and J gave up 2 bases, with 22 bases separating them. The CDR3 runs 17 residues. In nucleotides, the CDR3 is TGTGCCAGCAGCCGGGCCCTCACGATTGGGTCTAACACTGAAGCTTTCTTT. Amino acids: CASSRALTIGSNTEAFF.

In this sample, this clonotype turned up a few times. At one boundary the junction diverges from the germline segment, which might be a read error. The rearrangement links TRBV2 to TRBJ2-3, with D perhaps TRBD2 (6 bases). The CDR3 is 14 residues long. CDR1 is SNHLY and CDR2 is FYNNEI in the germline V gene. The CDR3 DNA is TGTGCCAGCAGCTCCTTACTAGCCACAGATGCGCAGTATTTT. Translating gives CASSSLLATDAQYF. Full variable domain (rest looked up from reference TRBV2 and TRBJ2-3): EPEVTQTPSHQVTQMGQEVILRCVPISNHLYFYWYRQILGQKVEFLVSFYNNEISEKSEIFDDQFSVERPDGSNFTLKIRSTKLEDSAMYFCASSSLLATDAQYFGPGTRLTVL.

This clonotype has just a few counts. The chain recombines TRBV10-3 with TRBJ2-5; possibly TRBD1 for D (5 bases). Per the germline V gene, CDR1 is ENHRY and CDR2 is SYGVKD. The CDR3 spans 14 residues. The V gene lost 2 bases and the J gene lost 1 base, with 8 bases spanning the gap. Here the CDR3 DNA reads TGTGCCATCAGTGAGGACAGAATCCAAGAGACCCAGTACTTC. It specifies CAISEDRIQETQYF.

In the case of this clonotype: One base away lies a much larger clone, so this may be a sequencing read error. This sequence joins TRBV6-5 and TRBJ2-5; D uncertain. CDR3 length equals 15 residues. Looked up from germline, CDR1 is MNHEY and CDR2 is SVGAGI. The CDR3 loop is CAGSYRAAYQETQYF. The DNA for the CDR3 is TGTGCCGGCAGTTACCGAGCAGCGTACCAAGAGACCCAGTACTTC.

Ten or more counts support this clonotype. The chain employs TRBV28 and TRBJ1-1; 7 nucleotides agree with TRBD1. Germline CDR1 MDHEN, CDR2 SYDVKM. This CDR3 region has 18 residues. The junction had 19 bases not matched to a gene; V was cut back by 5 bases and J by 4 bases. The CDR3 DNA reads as TGTGCCAGCAGTCCCGACCCATACAGGGGAATCCGTAGCACTGAAGCTTTCTTT. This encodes CASSPDPYRGIRSTEAFF.

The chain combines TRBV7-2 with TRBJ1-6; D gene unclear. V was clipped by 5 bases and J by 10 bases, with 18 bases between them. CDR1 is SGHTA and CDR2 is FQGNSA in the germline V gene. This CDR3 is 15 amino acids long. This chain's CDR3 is CASSTGPDGGSPLHF. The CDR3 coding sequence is TGTGCCAGCAGCACCGGACCCGACGGAGGATCACCCCTCCACTTT. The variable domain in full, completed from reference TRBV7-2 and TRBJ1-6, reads GAGVSQSPSNKVTEKGKDVELRCDPISGHTALYWYRQSLGQGLEFLIYFQGNSAPDKSGLPSDRFSAERTGGSVSTLTIQRTQQEDSAVYLCASSTGPDGGSPLHFGNGTRLTVT.

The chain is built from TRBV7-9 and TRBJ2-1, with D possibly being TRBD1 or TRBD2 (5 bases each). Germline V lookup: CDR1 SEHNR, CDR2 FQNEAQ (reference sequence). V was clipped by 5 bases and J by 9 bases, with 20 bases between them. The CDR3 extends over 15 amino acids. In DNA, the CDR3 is TGTGCCAGCAGCCTTCCCCAGGGACGGGGCGGTGAGCAGTTCTTC. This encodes CASSLPQGRGGEQFF.

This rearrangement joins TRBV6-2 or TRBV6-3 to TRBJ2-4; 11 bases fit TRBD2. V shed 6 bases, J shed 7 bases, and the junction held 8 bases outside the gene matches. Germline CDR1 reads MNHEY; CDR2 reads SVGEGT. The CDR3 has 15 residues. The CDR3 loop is CASSPATSGSNIQYF. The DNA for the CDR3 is TGTGCCAGCAGCCCCGCTACTAGCGGGAGTAACATTCAGTACTTC.

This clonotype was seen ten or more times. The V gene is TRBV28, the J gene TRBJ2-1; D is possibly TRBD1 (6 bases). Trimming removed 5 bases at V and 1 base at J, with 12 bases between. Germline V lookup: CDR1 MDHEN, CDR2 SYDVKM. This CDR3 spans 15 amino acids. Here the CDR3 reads CASSPAGTSYNEQFF. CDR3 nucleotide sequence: TGTGCCAGCAGTCCAGCAGGGACATCCTACAATGAGCAGTTCTTC.

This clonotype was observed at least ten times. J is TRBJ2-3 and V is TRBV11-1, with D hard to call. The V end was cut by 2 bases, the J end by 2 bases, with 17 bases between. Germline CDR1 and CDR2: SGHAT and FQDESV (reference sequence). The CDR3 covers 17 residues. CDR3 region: CASSLFGSRANTDTQYF. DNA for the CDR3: TGTGCCAGCAGCTTATTCGGTAGTAGGGCGAACACAGATACGCAGTATTTT. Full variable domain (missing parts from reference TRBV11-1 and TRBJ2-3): EAEVAQSPRYKITEKSQAVAFWCDPISGHATLYWYRQILGQGPELLVQFQDESVVDDSQLPKDRFSAERLKGVDSTLKIQPAELGDSAMYLCASSLFGSRANTDTQYFGPGTRLTVL.

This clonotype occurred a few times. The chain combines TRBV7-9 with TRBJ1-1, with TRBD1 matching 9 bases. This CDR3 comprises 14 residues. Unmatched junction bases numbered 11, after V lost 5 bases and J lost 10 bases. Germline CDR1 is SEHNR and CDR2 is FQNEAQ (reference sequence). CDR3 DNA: TGTGCCAGCAGCGCTTCTAGGACAGGGGTTGCAGCTTTCTTT. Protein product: CASSASRTGVAAFF.

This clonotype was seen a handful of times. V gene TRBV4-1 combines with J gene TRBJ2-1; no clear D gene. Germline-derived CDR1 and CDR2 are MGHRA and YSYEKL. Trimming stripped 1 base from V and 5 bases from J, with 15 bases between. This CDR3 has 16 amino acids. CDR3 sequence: CASSQAGRSRNNEQFF. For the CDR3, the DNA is TGCGCCAGCAGCCAAGCTGGCAGGTCGAGGAACAATGAGCAGTTCTTC.

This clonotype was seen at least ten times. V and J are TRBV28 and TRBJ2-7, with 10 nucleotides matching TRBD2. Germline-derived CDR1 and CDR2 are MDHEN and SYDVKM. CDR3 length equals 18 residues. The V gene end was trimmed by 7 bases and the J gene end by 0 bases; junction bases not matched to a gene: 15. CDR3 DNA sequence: TGTGCCAGCAATTTCGGACCCTCTGGACTAGCGGACTCCTACGAGCAGTACTTC. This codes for CASNFGPSGLADSYEQYF.

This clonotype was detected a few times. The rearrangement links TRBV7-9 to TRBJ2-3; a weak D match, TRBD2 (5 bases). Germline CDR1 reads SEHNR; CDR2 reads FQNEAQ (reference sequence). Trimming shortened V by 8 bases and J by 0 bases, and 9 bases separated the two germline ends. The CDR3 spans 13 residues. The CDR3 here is CASGLVSTDTQYF. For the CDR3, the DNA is TGTGCCAGCGGACTTGTTAGCACAGATACGCAGTATTTT.

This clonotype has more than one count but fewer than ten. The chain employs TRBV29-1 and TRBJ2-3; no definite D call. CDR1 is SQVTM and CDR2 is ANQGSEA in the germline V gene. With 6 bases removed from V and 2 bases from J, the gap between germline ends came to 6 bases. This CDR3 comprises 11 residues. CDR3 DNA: TGCAGCGTCTCGGACACAGATACGCAGTATTTT. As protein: CSVSDTDTQYF.

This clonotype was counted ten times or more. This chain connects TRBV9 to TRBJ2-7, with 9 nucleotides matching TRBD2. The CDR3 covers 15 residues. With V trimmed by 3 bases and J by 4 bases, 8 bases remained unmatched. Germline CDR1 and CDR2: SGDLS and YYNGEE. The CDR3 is CASSEGASGEYEQYF. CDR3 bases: TGTGCCAGCAGCGAAGGGGCTAGCGGGGAATACGAGCAGTACTTC.

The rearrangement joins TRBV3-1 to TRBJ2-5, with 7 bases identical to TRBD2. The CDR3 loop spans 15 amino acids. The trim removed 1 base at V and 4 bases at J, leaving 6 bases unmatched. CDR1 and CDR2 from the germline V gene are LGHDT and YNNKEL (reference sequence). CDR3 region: CASSQVSAGRETQYF. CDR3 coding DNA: TGTGCCAGCAGCCAAGTGTCAGCGGGGAGAGAGACCCAGTACTTC.

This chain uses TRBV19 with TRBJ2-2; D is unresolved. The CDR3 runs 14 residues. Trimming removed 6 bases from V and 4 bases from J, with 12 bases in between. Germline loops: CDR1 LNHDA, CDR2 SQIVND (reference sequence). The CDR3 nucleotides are TGTGCCAGTAGGGACCTACACTTCACCGGGGAGCTGTTTTTT. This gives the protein CASRDLHFTGELFF.

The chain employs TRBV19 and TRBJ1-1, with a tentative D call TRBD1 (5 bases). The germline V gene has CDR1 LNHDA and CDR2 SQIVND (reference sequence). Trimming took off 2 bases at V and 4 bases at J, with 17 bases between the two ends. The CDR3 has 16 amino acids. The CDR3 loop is CASSISRTQGRTEAFF. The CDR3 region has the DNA TGTGCCAGTAGTATATCCAGAACTCAGGGCCGCACTGAAGCTTTCTTT.

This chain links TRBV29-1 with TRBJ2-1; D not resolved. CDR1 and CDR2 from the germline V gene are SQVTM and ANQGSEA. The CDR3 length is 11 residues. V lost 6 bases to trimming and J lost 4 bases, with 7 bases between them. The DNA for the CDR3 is TGCAGCGTGGCGAGTTACAATGAGCAGTTCTTC. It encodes CSVASYNEQFF.